This TCR beta chain came from a study of spatial heterogeneity in lung cancer. The sample holds a few counts of this clonotype. V gave up 3 bases and J gave up 3 bases, with 9 bases separating them. The CDR3 covers 14 residues. CDR1 is LNHDA and CDR2 is SQIVND in the germline V gene (reference sequence). Every molecule of TCR cDNA had its own unique molecular identifier. One entry per CDR3 protein, called by TCRdb with MiXCR from the 5' RACE reads. The table lists tens of thousands of distinct CDR3 sequences, approximately 6.3% of them singletons. Time point: sample taken at primary tumor resection. Without sorting, whole RNA was sequenced from tumor, nontumor lung or frozen PBMC.

The sample was PBMCs, taken at surgery. The rearrangement links TRBV19 to TRBJ1-5; no firm D call. This TCR was sampled from a female donor with early-stage non-small cell lung cancer. CDR3 nucleotide sequence: TGTGCCAGTAGTATGTCGAGATACAATCAGCCCCAGCATTTT. It encodes CASSMSRYNQPQHF.